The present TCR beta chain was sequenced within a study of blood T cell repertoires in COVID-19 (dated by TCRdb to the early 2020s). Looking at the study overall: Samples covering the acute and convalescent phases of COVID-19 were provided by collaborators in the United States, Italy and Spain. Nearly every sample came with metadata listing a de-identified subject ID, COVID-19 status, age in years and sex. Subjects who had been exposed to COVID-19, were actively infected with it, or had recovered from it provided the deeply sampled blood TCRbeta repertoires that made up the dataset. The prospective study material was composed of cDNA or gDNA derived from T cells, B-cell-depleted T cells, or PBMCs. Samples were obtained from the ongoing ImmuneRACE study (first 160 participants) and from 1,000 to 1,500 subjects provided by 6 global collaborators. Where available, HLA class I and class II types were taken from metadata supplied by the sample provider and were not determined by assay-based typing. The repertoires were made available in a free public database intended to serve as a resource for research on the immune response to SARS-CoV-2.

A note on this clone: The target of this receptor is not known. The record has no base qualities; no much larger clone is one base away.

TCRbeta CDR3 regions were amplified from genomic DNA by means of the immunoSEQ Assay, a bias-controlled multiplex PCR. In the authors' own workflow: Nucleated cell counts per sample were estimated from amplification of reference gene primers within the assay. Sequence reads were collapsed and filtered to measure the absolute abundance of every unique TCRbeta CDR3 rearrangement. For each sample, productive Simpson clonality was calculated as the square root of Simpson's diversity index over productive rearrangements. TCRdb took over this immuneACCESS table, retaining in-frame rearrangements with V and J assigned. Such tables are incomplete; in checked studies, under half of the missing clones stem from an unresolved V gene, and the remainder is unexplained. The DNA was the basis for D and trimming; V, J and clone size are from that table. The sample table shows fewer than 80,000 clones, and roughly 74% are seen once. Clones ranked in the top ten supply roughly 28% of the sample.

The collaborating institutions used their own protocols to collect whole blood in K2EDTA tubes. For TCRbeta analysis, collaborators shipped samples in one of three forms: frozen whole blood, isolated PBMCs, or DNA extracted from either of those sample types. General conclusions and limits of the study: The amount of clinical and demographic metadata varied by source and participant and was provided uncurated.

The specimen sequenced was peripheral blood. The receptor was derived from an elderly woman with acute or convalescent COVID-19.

This receptor carries the CDR3 CASSLGGRTLYEQYF. The DNA reads TGTGCCAGCAGCTTAGGAGGGAGGACTTTGTACGAGCAGTACTTC. This sequence uses TRBV7-2 and TRBJ2-7; the D gene is possibly TRBD2, with 6 bases matching. The CDR3 holds 15 amino acids from the cysteine to the phenylalanine. Here the CDR3 DNA is all that survives: 45 bases in frame from base 1. CDR1 and CDR2 are read off the germline V gene as SGHTA and FQGNSA. Trimming costs V 1 base and J 4 bases, and their ends lie 14 bases apart.